The TCR beta chain described here comes from a study of T-cell reconstitution after alpha-beta-depleted transplantation in children. General study findings and limits: Some patients' high day-60 TCRbeta diversity was attributed to recipient cells surviving conditioning. Fresh T-cell production supplied most of the T-cell counts and diversity seen one year after transplant.

TCRbeta library preparation incorporated unique molecular identifiers. From the PCR reads, TCRdb called clonotypes with MiXCR, one entry per CDR3 protein. The table lists 200,000 or so distinct CDR3 sequences, 5% to 6.5% of them singletons, with 4.5% in the top ten. Trimming removed 1 base from V and 8 bases from J, with 5 bases in between. The CDR3 loop spans 12 amino acids. Germline V lookup: CDR1 KGHDR, CDR2 SFDVKD. This clonotype was seen a handful of times. Its antigen is still unknown. The TCR originated in a girl less than two years old with combined immunodeficiency, due to receive a stem cell transplant. This material consisted of PBMCs, taken before TCRalphabeta/CD19-depleted stem cell transplant. The chain has TRBV24-1 and TRBJ2-1; no clear D. The DNA of the CDR3 is TGTGCCACCAGTGATTTTTACCATGAGCAGTTCTTC. It codes for CATSDFYHEQFF.